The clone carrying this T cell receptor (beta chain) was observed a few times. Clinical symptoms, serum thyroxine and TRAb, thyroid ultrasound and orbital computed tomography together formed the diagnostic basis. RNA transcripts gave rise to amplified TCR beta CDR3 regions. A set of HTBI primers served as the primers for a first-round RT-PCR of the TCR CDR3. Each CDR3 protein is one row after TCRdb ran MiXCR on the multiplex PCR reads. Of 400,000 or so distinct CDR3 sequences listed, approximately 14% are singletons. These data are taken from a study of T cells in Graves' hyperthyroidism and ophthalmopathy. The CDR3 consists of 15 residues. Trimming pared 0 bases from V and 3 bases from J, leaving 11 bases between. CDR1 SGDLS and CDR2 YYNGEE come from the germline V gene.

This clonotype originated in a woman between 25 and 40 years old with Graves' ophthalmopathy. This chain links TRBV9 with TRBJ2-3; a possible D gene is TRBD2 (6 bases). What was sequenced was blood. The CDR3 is CASSVGTSRTDTQYF. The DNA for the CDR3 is TGTGCCAGCAGCGTAGGCACTAGCAGGACAGATACGCAGTATTTT.